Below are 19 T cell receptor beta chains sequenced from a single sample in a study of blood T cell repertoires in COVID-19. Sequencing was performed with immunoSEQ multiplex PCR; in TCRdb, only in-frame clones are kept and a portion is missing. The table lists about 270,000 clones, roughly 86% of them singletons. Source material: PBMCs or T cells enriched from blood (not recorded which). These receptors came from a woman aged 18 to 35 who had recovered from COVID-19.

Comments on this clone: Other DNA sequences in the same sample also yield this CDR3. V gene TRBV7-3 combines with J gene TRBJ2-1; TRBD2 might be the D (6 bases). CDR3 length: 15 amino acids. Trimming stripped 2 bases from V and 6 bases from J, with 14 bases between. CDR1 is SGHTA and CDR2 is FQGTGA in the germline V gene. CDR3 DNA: TGTGCCAGCAGCTTATTAACGGGAGCGGCCAATGAGCAGTTCTTC. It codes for CASSLLTGAANEQFF.

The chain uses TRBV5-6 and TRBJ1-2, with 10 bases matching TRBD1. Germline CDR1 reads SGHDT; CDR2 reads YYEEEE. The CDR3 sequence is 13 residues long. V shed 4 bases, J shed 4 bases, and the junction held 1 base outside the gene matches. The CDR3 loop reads CASSGQGVYGYTF. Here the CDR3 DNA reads TGTGCCAGCAGCGGACAGGGGGTCTATGGCTACACCTTC. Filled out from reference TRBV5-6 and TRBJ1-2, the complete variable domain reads DAGVTQSPTHLIKTRGQQVTLRCSPKSGHDTVSWYQQALGQGPQFIFQYYEEEERQRGNFPDRFSGHQFPNYSSELNVNALLLGDSALYLCASSGQGVYGYTFGSGTRLTVV.

The CDR3 nucleotides are TGTGCCAGCAGTTCATCCCCGGGGGAGAATGAGCAGTTCTTC. Its protein is CASSSSPGENEQFF. The V call is TRBV28, the J call TRBJ2-1, with D possibly TRBD2 on 6 matching bases. The V gene lost 4 bases and the J gene lost 7 bases, with 14 bases spanning the gap. From germline, CDR1 is MDHEN and CDR2 SYDVKM. The length of the CDR3 is 14 residues. Using reference TRBV28 and TRBJ2-1 for the parts outside the CDR3, the full variable domain is DVKVTQSSRYLVKRTGEKVFLECVQDMDHENMFWYRQDPGLGLRLIYFSYDVKMKEKGDIPEGYSVSREKKERFSLILESASTNQTSMYLCASSSSPGENEQFFGPGTRLTVL.

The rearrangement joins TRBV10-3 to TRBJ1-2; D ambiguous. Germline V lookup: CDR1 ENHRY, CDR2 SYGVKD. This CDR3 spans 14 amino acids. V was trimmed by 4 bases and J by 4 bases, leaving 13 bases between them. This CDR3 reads CAISGRDTSYGYTF. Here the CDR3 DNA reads TGTGCCATCAGTGGCCGCGACACCTCCTATGGCTACACCTTC.

CDR3 DNA sequence: TGTGCCTGGACAGGGAACACCGGGGAGCTGTTTTTT. Residues: CAWTGNTGELFF. The V and J genes are TRBV30 and TRBJ2-2; no clear D gene. Trimming left V 4 bases short and J 1 base short, with 4 bases between. Germline loops: CDR1 GTSNPN, CDR2 SVGIG (reference sequence). The CDR3 consists of 12 residues. The whole variable domain, filled in from reference TRBV30 and TRBJ2-2, reads SQTIHQWPATLVQPVGSPLSLECTVEGTSNPNLYWYRQAAGRGLQLLFYSVGIGQISSEVPQNLSASRPQDRQFILSSKKLLLSDSGFYLCAWTGNTGELFFGEGSRLTVL.

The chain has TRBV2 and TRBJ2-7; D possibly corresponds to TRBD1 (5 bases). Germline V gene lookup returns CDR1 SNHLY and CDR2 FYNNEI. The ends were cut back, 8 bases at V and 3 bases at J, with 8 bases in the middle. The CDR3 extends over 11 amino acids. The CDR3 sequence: CASCRDYEQYF. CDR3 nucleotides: TGTGCCAGCTGCAGGGACTACGAGCAGTACTTC.

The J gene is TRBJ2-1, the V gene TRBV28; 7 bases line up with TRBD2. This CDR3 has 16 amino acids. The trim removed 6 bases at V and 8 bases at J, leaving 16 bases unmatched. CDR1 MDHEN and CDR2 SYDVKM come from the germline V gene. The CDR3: CASSPSKGRAFHEQFF. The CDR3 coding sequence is TGTGCCAGCAGCCCGAGTAAGGGGAGGGCCTTCCATGAGCAGTTCTTC.

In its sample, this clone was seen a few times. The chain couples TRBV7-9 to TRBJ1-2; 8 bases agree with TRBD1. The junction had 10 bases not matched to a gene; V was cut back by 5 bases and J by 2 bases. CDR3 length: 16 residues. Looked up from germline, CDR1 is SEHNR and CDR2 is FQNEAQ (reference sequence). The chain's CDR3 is CASSIGAQGANYGYTF. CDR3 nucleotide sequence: TGTGCCAGCAGCATAGGGGCCCAGGGGGCGAACTATGGCTACACCTTC.

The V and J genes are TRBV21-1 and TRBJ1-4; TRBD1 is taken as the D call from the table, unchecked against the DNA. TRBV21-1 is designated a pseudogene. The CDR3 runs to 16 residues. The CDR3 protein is CASSRTGRTINEKLFF. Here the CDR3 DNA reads TGTGCCAGCAGCAGGACAGGGCGGACCATCAATGAAAAACTGTTTTTT.

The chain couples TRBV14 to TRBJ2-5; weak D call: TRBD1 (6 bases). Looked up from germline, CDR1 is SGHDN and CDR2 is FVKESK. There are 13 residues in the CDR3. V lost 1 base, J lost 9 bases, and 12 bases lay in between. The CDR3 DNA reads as TGTGCCAGCAGCCAAGCCCCCCCAGGGGCCCAGTACTTC. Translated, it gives CASSQAPPGAQYF.

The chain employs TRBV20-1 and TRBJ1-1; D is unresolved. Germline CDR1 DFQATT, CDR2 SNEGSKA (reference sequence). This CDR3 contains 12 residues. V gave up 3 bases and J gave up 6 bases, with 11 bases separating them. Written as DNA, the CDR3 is TGCAGTGCTAGTGACCCAGCGGCTGAAGCTTTCTTT. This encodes CSASDPAAEAFF.

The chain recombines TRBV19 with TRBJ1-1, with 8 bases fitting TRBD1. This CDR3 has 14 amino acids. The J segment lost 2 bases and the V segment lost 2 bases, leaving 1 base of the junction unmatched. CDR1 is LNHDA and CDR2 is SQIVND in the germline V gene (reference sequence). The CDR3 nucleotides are TGTGCCAGTAGTATACAGGGGGCCAACACTGAAGCTTTCTTT. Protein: CASSIQGANTEAFF.

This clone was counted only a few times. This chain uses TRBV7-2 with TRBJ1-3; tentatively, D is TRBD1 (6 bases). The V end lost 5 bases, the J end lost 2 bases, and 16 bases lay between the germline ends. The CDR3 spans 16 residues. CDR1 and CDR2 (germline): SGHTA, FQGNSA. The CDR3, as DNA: TGTGCCAGCAGCGGTCCGGTGGGGGGGCCTGGAAACACCATATATTTT. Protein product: CASSGPVGGPGNTIYF.

The CDR3 coding sequence is TGTGCCAGCAGTTTATTAGGGGTCAGGAACAATGAGCAGTTCTTC. This translates into CASSLLGVRNNEQFF. The genes are TRBV27 and TRBJ2-1; weak D call: TRBD1 (5 bases). Germline V gene lookup returns CDR1 MNHEY and CDR2 SMNVEV (reference sequence). V was trimmed by 1 base and J by 5 bases, leaving 12 bases between them. This CDR3 has 15 residues.

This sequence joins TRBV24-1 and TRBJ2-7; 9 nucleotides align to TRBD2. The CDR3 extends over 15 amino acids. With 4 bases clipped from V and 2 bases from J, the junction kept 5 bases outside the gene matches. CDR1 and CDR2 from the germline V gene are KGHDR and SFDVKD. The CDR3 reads CATSENIAGAYEQYF. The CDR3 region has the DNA TGTGCCACCAGTGAGAATATAGCGGGGGCCTACGAGCAGTACTTC.

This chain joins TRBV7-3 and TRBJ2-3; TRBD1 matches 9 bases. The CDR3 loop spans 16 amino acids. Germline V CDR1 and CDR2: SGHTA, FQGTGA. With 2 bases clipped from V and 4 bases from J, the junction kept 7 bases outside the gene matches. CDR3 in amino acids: CASSLDGQGSADTQYF. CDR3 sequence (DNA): TGTGCCAGCAGCTTAGATGGACAGGGGAGTGCAGATACGCAGTATTTT.

In DNA form, the CDR3 reads TGTGCCTGGAGTGCCGGGACAGCCCAAGTAGGTCAGCCCCAGCATTTT. This encodes CAWSAGTAQVGQPQHF. J is TRBJ1-5 and V is TRBV30, with 7 bases identical to TRBD1. J gave up 6 bases and V 1 base, and 12 bases lay outside the gene matches. Germline V gives CDR1 GTSNPN, CDR2 SVGIG (reference sequence). The CDR3 totals 16 residues.

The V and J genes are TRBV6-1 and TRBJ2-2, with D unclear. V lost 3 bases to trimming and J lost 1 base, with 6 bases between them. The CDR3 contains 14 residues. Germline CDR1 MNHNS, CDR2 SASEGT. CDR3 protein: CASSDPRNTGELFF. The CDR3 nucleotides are TGTGCCAGCAGTGATCCCAGGAACACCGGGGAGCTGTTTTTT.

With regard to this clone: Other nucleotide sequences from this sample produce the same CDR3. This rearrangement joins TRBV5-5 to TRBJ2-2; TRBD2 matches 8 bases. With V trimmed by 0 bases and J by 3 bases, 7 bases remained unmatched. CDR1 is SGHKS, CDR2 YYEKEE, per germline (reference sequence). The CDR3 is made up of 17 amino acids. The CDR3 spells CASSLGLAGGHTGELFF. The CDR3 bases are TGTGCCAGCAGCTTGGGGCTGGCGGGGGGCCACACCGGGGAGCTGTTTTTT.